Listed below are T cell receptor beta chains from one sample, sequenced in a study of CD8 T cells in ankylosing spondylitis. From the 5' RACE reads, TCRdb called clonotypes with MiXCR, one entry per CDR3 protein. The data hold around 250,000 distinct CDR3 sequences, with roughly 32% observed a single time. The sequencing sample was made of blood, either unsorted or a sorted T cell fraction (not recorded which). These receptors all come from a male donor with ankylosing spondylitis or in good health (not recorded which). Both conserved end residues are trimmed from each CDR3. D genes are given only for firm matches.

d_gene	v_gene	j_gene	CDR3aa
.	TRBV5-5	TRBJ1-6	ASSLAGIYNSPLH
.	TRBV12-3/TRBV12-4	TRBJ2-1	ASSLGMHNEQF
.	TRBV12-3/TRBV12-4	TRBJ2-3	ASSFRVVADTQY
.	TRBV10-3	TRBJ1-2	AISGPGFLDYT
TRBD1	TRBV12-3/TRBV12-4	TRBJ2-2	ASSGQVGELF
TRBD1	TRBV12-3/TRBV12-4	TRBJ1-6	ASKPGQGYNSPLH
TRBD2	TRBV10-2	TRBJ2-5	ASNPSGGLNQETQY
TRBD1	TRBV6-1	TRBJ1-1	ASRQGGADTEAF
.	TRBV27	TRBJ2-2	ASSSLAGARGELF
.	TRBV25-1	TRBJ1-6	ASNRTPWVESLH
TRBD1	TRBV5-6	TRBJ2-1	ASSRWTGGDNEQF
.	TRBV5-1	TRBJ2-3	ASSLGEITDTQY
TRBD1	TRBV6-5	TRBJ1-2	ASSYQNTGGQEGYT
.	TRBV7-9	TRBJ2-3	ASSFGAGTYQY
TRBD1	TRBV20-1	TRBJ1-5	SARDPGTGVNQPQH
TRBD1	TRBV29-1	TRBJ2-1	SVERTGGEQF
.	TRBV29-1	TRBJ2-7	SVVRGGHEQY
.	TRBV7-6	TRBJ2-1	ASSLKPGASEQF
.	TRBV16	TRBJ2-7	ASSQSVGGNEQY
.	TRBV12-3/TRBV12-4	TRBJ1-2	ASSLQSSLNYGYT
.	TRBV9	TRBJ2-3	ASSTTGTDTQY
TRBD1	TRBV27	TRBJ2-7	ASSSRQGHSKQY
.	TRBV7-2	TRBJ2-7	ASSPRPGYEQY
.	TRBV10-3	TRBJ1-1	AISSATMNTEAF
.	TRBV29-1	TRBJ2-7	SVETDRDYEQY
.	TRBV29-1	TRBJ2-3	SVDGHRDSTDTQY
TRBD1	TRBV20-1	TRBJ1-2	SASPRGQSMGYT
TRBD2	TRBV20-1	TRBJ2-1	SATSGGGYNEQF
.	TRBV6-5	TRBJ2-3	ASSYSVGNTDTQY
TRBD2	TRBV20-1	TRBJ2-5	SALTSGGIQETQY
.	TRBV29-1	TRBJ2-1	SVQGSMNEQF
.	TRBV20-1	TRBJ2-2	SAKGVLGGASGTGELF
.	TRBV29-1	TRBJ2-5	SVVPGETQY
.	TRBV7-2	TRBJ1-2	ASSSWPDGYT
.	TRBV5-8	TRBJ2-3	ASTFYSTLADTQY
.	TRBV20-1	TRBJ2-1	SARFNPQTRSPEQF
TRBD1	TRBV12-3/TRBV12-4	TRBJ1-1	ASRVTGGCTEAF
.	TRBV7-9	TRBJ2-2	ASSFSAGELF
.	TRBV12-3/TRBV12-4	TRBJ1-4	ASGLRGRNEKLF
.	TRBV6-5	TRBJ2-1	ASGLTYNEQF
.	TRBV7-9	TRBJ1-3	ASSLGAGDTIY
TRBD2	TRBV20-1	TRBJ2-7	SANIVAGGGEQY
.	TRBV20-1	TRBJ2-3	SARVSTDTQY
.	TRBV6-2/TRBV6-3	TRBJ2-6	ASTSGADGANVLT
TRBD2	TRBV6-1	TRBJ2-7	ASNHPTSGVVEQY
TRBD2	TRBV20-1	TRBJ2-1	SASRLERGGRDEQF
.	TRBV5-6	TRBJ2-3	ASSLWDGSTDTQY
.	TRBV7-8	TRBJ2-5	ASLELRVGETQY
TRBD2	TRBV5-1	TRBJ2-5	ASSFGTPGGETQY
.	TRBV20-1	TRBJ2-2	SARVLANLYTGELF
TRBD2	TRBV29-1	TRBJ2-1	SVEGTSGGYNEQF
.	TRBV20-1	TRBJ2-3	SARVSGGGDTQY
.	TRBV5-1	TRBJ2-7	ASSLGGYYEQY
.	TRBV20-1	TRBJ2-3	SAPVWQGNEADTQY